The next 6 T cell receptor beta chains were all read from a single sample in a study of a mutant IDH1 vaccine in newly diagnosed glioma. Time point: baseline, week 1 (first vaccination visit). Treatment denoted: pre-vaccination baseline after standard-of-care therapy. Data came from immunoSEQ multiplex PCR; TCRdb stores just in-frame clones and leaves some out. Of 30,000 or so clones listed, 75% to 90% were seen once; the top ten hold 4.8%. This sample comprised PBMCs, obtained from a glioma patient treated with radiotherapy, temozolomide or both. These TCRs come from a woman aged 40 to 49 with glioma.

In regard to this clone: One end of the junction varies from germline; a read error may be responsible. The chain recombines TRBV7-7 with TRBJ2-5; D is unclear. The CDR3 spans 15 residues. Germline assignment: CDR1 SSHAT and CDR2 FNYEAQ (reference sequence). The CDR3 protein is CASSLELRSQETQYF. The CDR3 DNA is TGTGCTAGCAGCCTAGAGCTGAGAAGCCAAGAGACCCAGTACTTC.

The rearrangement joins TRBV5-1 to TRBJ2-1; a weak D match, TRBD1 (6 bases). V was pared by 8 bases and J by 3 bases, with 15 bases between. The length of the CDR3 is 14 residues. Germline CDR1 and CDR2: SGHRS and YFSETQ. The CDR3 region has the DNA TGCGCCAGTAAACAGGGTAGCCTCTACAATGAGCAGTTCTTC. Residues: CASKQGSLYNEQFF.

This chain links TRBV4-1 with TRBJ2-5; 7 positions agree with TRBD2. Germline loops: CDR1 MGHRA, CDR2 YSYEKL. This CDR3 is 14 amino acids long. The V gene end was trimmed by 1 base and the J gene end by 3 bases; junction bases not matched to a gene: 2. DNA for the CDR3: TGCGCCAGCAGCCAAGGGGCGGGAGAAGAGACCCAGTACTTC. Amino acids: CASSQGAGEETQYF.

The V call is TRBV10-1, the J call TRBJ2-5; 7 positions match TRBD1. CDR3 length: 15 amino acids. J was trimmed by 7 bases and V by 4 bases; bases with no gene match: 12. Germline lookup yields CDR1 WNHNN and CDR2 SYGVQD (reference sequence). In DNA form, the CDR3 reads TGCGCCAGCAGTGTCCTCGGGACAGCTAATCGGACCCAGTACTTC. Translation gives CASSVLGTANRTQYF.

The chain has TRBV19 and TRBJ2-6; 10 bases fit TRBD1. The V segment lost 4 bases and the J segment 0 bases; nucleotides outside the gene matches: 6. The V gene's germline CDR1 is LNHDA and CDR2 SQIVND (reference sequence). CDR3 length equals 18 residues. CDR3 in amino acids: CASSRTGGLSSGANVLTF. CDR3 DNA sequence: TGTGCCAGTAGTAGGACAGGGGGGTTGAGCTCTGGGGCCAACGTCCTGACTTTC.

The rearrangement joins TRBV15 to TRBJ1-3; D is perhaps TRBD1 (6 bases). This CDR3 spans 17 amino acids. Trimming left V 0 bases short and J 2 bases short, with 14 bases between. Germline loops: CDR1 LNHNV, CDR2 YYDKDF (reference sequence). CDR3 DNA sequence: TGTGCCACCAGCAGAGAAGGATATGGGGGGCCTGGAAACACCATATATTTT. Its translation is CATSREGYGGPGNTIYF.